These T cell receptor beta chains were read from a single sample in a study of blood T cell repertoires in COVID-19. TCRdb's table, derived via immunoSEQ multiplex PCR, lists solely in-frame clones and lacks some. Of some 200,000 clones listed, more than 80% are singletons. Sequencing was carried out using peripheral blood. The receptors come from a woman aged 55-70 years with acute or convalescent COVID-19. Both conserved end residues are part of each CDR3. The order of the fields is V gene, CDR3 protein.

V gene: TRBV6-5
CDR3 protein: CASSYSSGGSQETQYF

V gene: TRBV27
CDR3 protein: CASRPSHRDRVVYNEQFF

V gene: TRBV3-1/TRBV3-2
CDR3 protein: CASSQATEAFF

V gene: TRBV5-1
CDR3 protein: CASSPRTGNTEAFF

V gene: TRBV29-1
CDR3 protein: CSVLGLAGGTQETQYF

V gene: TRBV14
CDR3 protein: CASSQVSGQGRTEAFF

V gene: TRBV30
CDR3 protein: CAWSALAGTEQYF

V gene: TRBV12-3/TRBV12-4
CDR3 protein: CASRTGTGGDGAF

V gene: TRBV19
CDR3 protein: CASRNQGADTEAFF

V gene: TRBV7-6
CDR3 protein: CASSFGEGLEQFF

V gene: TRBV6-5
CDR3 protein: CASRPGLADNEQFF

V gene: TRBV10-1
CDR3 protein: CASSVTGVGTGELFF

V gene: TRBV2
CDR3 protein: CASSLTGGSPLHF

V gene: TRBV5-5
CDR3 protein: CASSLDSFNEKLFF

V gene: TRBV28
CDR3 protein: CASRRAGTSRFEQYF

V gene: TRBV28
CDR3 protein: CASSFSVGGGQVYGYTF

V gene: TRBV18
CDR3 protein: CASSPRRDLNTEAFF

V gene: TRBV6-2/TRBV6-3
CDR3 protein: CASSRGLAGGQELFF

V gene: TRBV2
CDR3 protein: CASSPQPVAFF

V gene: TRBV2
CDR3 protein: CASSEGTGVFSTNEKLFF

V gene: TRBV5-1
CDR3 protein: CASSFGGRAPGELFF

V gene: TRBV5-1
CDR3 protein: CASSPDRYGYTF

V gene: TRBV14
CDR3 protein: CASSQDVGHPSTDTQYF

V gene: TRBV11-2
CDR3 protein: CASSLDSRGHQHF

V gene: TRBV15
CDR3 protein: CATSSYTEAFF

V gene: TRBV11-1
CDR3 protein: CASSRAGDRGTGELFF

V gene: TRBV28
CDR3 protein: CASKPFRQGETGELFF

V gene: TRBV19
CDR3 protein: CASSIGLAPYEQYF

V gene: TRBV2
CDR3 protein: CASSVGTSGSNEQFF

V gene: TRBV9
CDR3 protein: CASSGGLAGGPYYEQYF

V gene: TRBV19
CDR3 protein: CASSIRDRVEGNIQYF

V gene: TRBV4-1
CDR3 protein: CASNQDWAQGNYNEQFF

V gene: TRBV7-9
CDR3 protein: CASSLKGGPAEKLFF

V gene: TRBV3-1/TRBV3-2
CDR3 protein: CASSQDPKSGSDTF

V gene: TRBV6-5
CDR3 protein: CASRRAGGDEQYF

V gene: TRBV2
CDR3 protein: CASSAQGLTEAFF

V gene: TRBV29-1
CDR3 protein: CSVFRGNKETQYF

V gene: TRBV3-1/TRBV3-2
CDR3 protein: CASSQVPGLLDEQFF

V gene: TRBV3-1/TRBV3-2
CDR3 protein: CASSLRQLNTEAFF

V gene: TRBV19
CDR3 protein: CAISNEQFF

V gene: TRBV7-2
CDR3 protein: CASSPDRYNEQFF

V gene: TRBV21-1
CDR3 protein: CASSPGGQGGREKLFF

V gene: TRBV4-1
CDR3 protein: CASSQDLKPSGSYEQYF

V gene: TRBV24-1
CDR3 protein: CATSDSTEAFF

V gene: TRBV6-1
CDR3 protein: CASSEGSRIGETQYF

V gene: TRBV2
CDR3 protein: CASSDLTGRNSPLHF

V gene: TRBV10-1
CDR3 protein: CASSGRGTDTQYF

V gene: TRBV6-5
CDR3 protein: CASSTRTVGIAEAFF

V gene: TRBV6-6
CDR3 protein: CASSRDSHEQYF